The clone carrying this TCR beta chain has more than one count but fewer than ten. Antigen specificity is unknown. The sample is drawn from a study of Graves' ophthalmopathy and Graves' hyperthyroidism. In germline, CDR1 is SGHDN, CDR2 FVKESK. This CDR3 has 16 amino acids. The germline V and J ends were trimmed by 6 bases and 4 bases, with 21 bases remaining between them. Points from the study as a whole: Sensitivity of under 71% and specificity of under 85% were achieved by the model that predicted ophthalmopathy progression.

Amplification of TCR beta CDR3 regions used RNA transcripts. Second-round multiplex PCR followed a first-round RT-PCR using HTBI primers. TCRdb reprocessed the multiplex PCR reads via MiXCR and lists one record per CDR3 protein. Here the sample spans about 1.1 million distinct CDR3 sequences, about 36% being singletons. Diagnosis relied on clinical symptoms, serum thyroxine, TRAb, thyroid ultrasound and orbital computed tomography. The sequencing input was peripheral blood or thyroid tissue (not recorded which). The TCR was taken from an adult man with Graves' hyperthyroidism. The rearrangement joins TRBV14 to TRBJ1-1; D is perhaps TRBD1 (5 bases). The DNA of the CDR3 is TGTGCCAGCAGTTTAACGGGGATAGGGAGGGGCACTGAAGCTTTCTTT. This encodes CASSLTGIGRGTEAFF.